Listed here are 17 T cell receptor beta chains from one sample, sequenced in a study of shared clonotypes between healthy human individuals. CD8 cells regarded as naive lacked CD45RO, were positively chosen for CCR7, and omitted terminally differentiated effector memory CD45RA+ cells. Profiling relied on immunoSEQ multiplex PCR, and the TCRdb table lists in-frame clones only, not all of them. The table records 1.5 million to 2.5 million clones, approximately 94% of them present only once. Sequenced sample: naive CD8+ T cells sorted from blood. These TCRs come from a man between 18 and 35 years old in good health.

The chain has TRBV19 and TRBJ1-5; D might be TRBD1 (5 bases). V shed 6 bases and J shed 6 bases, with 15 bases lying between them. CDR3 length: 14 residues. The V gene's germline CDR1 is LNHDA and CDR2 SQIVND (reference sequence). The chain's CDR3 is CASSQGYEAQPQHF. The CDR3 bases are TGTGCCAGTAGCCAGGGATATGAGGCTCAGCCCCAGCATTTT. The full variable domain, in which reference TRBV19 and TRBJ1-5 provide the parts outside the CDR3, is DGGITQSPKYLFRKEGQNVTLSCEQNLNHDAMYWYRQDPGQGLRLIYYSQIVNDFQKGDIAEGYSVSREKKESFPLTVTSAQKNPTAFYLCASSQGYEAQPQHFGDGTRLSIL.

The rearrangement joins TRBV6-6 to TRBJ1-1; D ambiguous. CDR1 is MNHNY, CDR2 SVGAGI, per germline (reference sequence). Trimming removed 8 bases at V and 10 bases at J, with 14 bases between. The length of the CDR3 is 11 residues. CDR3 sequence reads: CASSHRGPAFF. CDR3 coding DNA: TGTGCCAGCTCCCACAGAGGTCCAGCTTTCTTT.

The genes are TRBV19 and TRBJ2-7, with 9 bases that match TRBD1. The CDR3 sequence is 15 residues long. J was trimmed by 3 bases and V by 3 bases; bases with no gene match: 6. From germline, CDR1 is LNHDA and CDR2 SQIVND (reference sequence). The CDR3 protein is CASSMATGGGYEQYF. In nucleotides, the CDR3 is TGTGCCAGTAGTATGGCAACAGGGGGCGGCTACGAGCAGTACTTC.

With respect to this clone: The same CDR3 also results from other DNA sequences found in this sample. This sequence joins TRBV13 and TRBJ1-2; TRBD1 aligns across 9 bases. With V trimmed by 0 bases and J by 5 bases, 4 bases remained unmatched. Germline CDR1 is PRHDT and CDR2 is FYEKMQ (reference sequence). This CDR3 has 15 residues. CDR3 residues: CASSLGGQGIYGYTF. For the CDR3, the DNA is TGTGCCAGCAGCTTAGGGGGACAGGGAATTTATGGCTACACCTTC.

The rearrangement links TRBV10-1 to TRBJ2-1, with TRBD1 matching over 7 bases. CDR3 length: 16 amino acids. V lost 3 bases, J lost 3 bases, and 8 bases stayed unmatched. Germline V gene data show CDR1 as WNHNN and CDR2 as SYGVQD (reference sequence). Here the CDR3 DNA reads TGCGCCAGCAGTGACTACACGGGACAGCTCTACAATGAGCAGTTCTTC. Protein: CASSDYTGQLYNEQFF.

CDR3: CASSAEAELPQTYEQYF. DNA of the CDR3: TGTGCCAGCAGCGCAGAGGCAGAACTACCCCAAACCTACGAGCAGTACTTC. The chain is built from TRBV9 and TRBJ2-7, with D unresolved. The CDR3 contains 17 residues. Germline values: CDR1 SGDLS, CDR2 YYNGEE. The germline V and J ends were trimmed by 3 bases and 2 bases, with 21 bases remaining between them.

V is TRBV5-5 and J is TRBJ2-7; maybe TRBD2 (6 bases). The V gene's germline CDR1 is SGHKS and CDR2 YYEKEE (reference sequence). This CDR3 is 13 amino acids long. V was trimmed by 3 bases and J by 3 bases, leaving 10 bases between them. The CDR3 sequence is CASSWGAGYEQYF. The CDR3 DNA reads TGTGCCAGCAGCTGGGGAGCGGGCTACGAGCAGTACTTC. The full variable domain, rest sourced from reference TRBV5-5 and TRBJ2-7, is DAGVTQSPTHLIKTRGQQVTLRCSPISGHKSVSWYQQVLGQGPQFIFQYYEKEERGRGNFPDRFSARQFPNYSSELNVNALLLGDSALYLCASSWGAGYEQYFGPGTRLTVT.

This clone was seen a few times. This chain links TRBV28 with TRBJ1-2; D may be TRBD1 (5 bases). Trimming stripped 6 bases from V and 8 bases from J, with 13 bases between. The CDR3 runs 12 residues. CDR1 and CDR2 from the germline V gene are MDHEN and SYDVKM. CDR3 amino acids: CASRPSGRGYTF. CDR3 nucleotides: TGTGCCAGCAGACCCTCGGGGCGGGGCTACACCTTC.

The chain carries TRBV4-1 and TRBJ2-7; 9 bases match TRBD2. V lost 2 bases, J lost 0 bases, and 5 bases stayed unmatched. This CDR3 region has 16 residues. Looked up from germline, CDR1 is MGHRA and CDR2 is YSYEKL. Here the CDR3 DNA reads TGCGCCAGCAGCCAACTAGCGGGGCCGAACTCCTACGAGCAGTACTTC. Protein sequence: CASSQLAGPNSYEQYF.

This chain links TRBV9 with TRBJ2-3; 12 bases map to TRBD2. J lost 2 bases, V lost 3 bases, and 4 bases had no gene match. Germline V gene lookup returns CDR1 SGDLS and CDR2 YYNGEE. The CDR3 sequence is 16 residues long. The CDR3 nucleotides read TGTGCCAGCAGCGAAGGACTAGCGGGGCTCACAGATACGCAGTATTTT. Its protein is CASSEGLAGLTDTQYF. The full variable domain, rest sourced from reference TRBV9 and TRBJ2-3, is DSGVTQTPKHLITATGQRVTLRCSPRSGDLSVYWYQQSLDQGLQFLIQYYNGEERAKGNILERFSAQQFPDLHSELNLSSLELGDSALYFCASSEGLAGLTDTQYFGPGTRLTVL.

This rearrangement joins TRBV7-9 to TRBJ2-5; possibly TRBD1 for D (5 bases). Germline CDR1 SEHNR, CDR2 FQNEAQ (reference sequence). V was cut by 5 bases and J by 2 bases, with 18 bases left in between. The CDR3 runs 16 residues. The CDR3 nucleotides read TGTGCCAGCAGCGGTGTCAGGGTCGTGGTTCAAGAGACCCAGTACTTC. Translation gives CASSGVRVVVQETQYF.

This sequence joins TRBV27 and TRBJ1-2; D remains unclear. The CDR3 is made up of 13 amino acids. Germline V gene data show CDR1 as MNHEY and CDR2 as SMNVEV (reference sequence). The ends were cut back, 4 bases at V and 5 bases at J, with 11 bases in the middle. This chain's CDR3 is CASSWALGYGYTF. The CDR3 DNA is TGTGCCAGCAGTTGGGCCCTTGGGTATGGCTACACCTTC.

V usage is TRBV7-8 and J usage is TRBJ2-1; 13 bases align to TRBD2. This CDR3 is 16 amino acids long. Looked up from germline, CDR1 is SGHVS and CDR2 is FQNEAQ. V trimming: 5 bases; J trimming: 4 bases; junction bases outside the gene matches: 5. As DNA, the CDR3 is TGTGCCAGCAGCCGACTAGCGGGAGGTACTTACAATGAGCAGTTCTTC. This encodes CASSRLAGGTYNEQFF.

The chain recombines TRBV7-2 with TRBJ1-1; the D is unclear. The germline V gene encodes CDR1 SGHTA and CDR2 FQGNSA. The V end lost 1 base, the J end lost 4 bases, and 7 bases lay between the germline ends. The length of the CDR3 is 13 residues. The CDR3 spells CASSLGLSTEAFF. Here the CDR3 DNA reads TGTGCCAGCAGCTTAGGGTTGAGCACTGAAGCTTTCTTT.

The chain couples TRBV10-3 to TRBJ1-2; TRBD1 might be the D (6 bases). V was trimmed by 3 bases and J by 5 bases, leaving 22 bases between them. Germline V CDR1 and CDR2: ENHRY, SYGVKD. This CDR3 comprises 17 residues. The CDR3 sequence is CAISDSRRGDIGYGYTF. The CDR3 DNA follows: TGTGCCATCAGTGATAGCCGGAGGGGGGATATAGGATATGGCTACACCTTC.

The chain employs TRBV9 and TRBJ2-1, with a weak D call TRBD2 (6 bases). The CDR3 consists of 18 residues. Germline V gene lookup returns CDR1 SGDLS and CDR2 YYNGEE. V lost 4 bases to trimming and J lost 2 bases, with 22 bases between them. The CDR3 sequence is CASSLPIRTGETYNEQFF. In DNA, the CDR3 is TGTGCCAGCAGCTTACCAATTCGGACGGGGGAGACCTACAATGAGCAGTTCTTC.

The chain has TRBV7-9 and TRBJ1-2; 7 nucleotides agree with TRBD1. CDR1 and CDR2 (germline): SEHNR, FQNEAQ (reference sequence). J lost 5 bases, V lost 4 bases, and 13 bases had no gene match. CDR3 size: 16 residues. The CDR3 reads CASSSVSGTALYGYTF. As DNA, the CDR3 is TGTGCCAGCAGCTCTGTGTCCGGGACAGCCTTATATGGCTACACCTTC.